This is a list of T cell receptor beta chains from one sample in a study of Ad26.COV2.S vaccination and SARS-CoV-2 variants. The data were produced by immunoSEQ multiplex PCR, yet TCRdb's version contains in-frame clones alone and is incomplete. The data contain 410,000 or so clones, about 90% of them singletons. Specimen: peripheral blood, collected in a trial of Ad26.COV2.S vaccine versus placebo. These receptors all come from a person aged 18-60 years who received the Ad26.COV2.S COVID-19 vaccine or a placebo. Both conserved end residues are part of each CDR3. The D gene is left open where the match is weak. Expanded clones are given a class, and other clones once, few, many or no size at all.

j_gene | d_gene | v_gene | abundance | CDR3aa | CDR3nt
TRBJ2-5 | . | TRBV5-5 | . | CASSLEDETQYF | TGTGCCAGCAGCTTGGAGGATGAGACCCAGTACTTC
TRBJ2-1 | TRBD2 | TRBV7-2 | . | CASRPGLAGGRKVYNEQFF | TGTGCCAGCAGACCGGGACTAGCGGGGGGGCGCAAAGTTTACAATGAGCAGTTCTTC
TRBJ1-4 | . | TRBV30 | . | CAWEWGHEKLFF | TGTGCCTGGGAGTGGGGGCATGAAAAACTGTTTTTT
TRBJ2-2 | . | TRBV6-5 | . | CASNPGFTNTGELFF | TGTGCCAGCAACCCAGGGTTCACGAACACCGGGGAGCTGTTTTTT
TRBJ1-1 | TRBD1 | TRBV6-2/TRBV6-3 | . | CASSRPTGDLGRTEAFF | TGTGCCAGCAGTAGACCCACAGGGGACTTGGGGAGGACTGAAGCTTTCTTT
TRBJ2-2 | . | TRBV30 | . | CAWSSGFDTGELFF | TGTGCCTGGAGTTCAGGATTCGACACCGGGGAGCTGTTTTTT
TRBJ1-3 | . | TRBV7-6 | . | CASSSVPSGVSGNTIYF | TGTGCCAGCAGCTCGGTACCTTCTGGAGTCTCTGGAAACACCATATATTTT
TRBJ2-1 | . | TRBV9 | once | CASSSGSSYNEQFF | TGTGCCAGCAGCTCCGGAAGCTCCTACAATGAGCAGTTCTTC
TRBJ1-1 | . | TRBV28 | . | CASSLYSLVNTEAFF | TGTGCCAGCAGTTTGTACAGCTTGGTGAACACTGAAGCTTTCTTT
TRBJ2-7 | . | TRBV30 | . | CAWSTGVSYEQYF | TGTGCCTGGAGTACAGGAGTTTCCTACGAGCAGTACTTC
TRBJ1-5 | . | TRBV19 | . | CASSMDEGLGNQPQHF | TGTGCCAGTAGTATGGATGAGGGATTGGGCAATCAGCCCCAGCATTTT
TRBJ2-5 | . | TRBV7-8 | . | CASSLGSAQETQYF | TGTGCCAGCAGCTTAGGGTCAGCCCAAGAGACCCAGTACTTC
TRBJ2-7 | TRBD1 | TRBV10-3 | . | CAIRETGSYYEQYF | TGTGCCATCAGGGAGACAGGGTCGTACTACGAGCAGTACTTC
TRBJ2-6 | . | TRBV15 | . | CATSRDPTGSGANVLTF | TGTGCCACCAGCAGAGACCCCACCGGCTCTGGGGCCAACGTCCTGACTTTC
TRBJ1-6 | . | TRBV6-6 | . | CASKSPQGYNSPLHF | TGTGCCAGCAAATCACCTCAGGGGTATAATTCACCCCTCCACTTT
TRBJ1-6 | . | TRBV25-1 | . | CASSEQGNSPLHF | TGTGCCAGCAGTGAACAGGGTAATTCACCCCTCCACTTT
TRBJ2-7 | TRBD1 | TRBV5-8 | . | CASISPPGQGVYEQYF | TGTGCCAGCATCTCCCCCCCGGGACAGGGGGTTTACGAGCAGTACTTC
TRBJ2-5 | . | TRBV30 | . | CAWRSGPPGAQYF | TGTGCCTGGAGGTCGGGGCCACCCGGGGCCCAGTACTTC
TRBJ2-6 | . | TRBV5-1 | . | CASSLRLAGTGANVLTF | TGCGCCAGCAGCTTGAGACTGGCAGGAACCGGGGCCAACGTCCTGACTTTC
TRBJ2-7 | . | TRBV7-2 | . | CASSLLGVYEQYF | TGTGCCAGCAGCTTACTTGGGGTCTACGAGCAGTACTTC
TRBJ1-4 | TRBD1 | TRBV11-2 | . | CASSLTTGDNEKLFF | TGTGCCAGCAGCTTAACGACAGGGGATAATGAAAAACTGTTTTTT
TRBJ2-7 | . | TRBV19 | once | CASSIDQHTSYEQYF | TGTGCCAGTAGTATAGACCAGCATACTTCCTACGAGCAGTACTTC
TRBJ1-5 | . | TRBV19 | . | CASSISSFNQPQHF | TGTGCCAGTAGTATAAGCAGTTTCAATCAGCCCCAGCATTTT
TRBJ2-1 | . | TRBV4-3 | . | CASSQDQLSSYNEQFF | TGCGCCAGCAGCCAAGATCAGTTGAGCTCCTACAATGAGCAGTTCTTC
TRBJ2-3 | TRBD2 | TRBV7-9 | . | CASRNRSSGGASGTQYF | TGTGCCAGCAGGAACCGGTCTAGCGGGGGTGCATCGGGTACGCAGTATTTT
TRBJ1-5 | . | TRBV6-2/TRBV6-3 | . | CASSYSRVAGAGGNQPQHF | TGTGCCAGCAGTTACTCGAGGGTCGCAGGGGCCGGTGGCAATCAGCCCCAGCATTTT
TRBJ2-3 | . | TRBV4-3 | . | CASSQDRPPAGITDTQYF | TGCGCCAGCAGCCAAGATCGGCCCCCGGCGGGGATCACAGATACGCAGTATTTT
TRBJ1-4 | . | TRBV19 | . | CASSIVRSNEKLFF | TGTGCCAGTAGTATCGTCCGGTCTAATGAAAAACTGTTTTTT
TRBJ2-5 | TRBD2 | TRBV2 | . | CASSEAGRGGEETQYF | TGTGCCAGCAGTGAAGCGGGGCGGGGGGGCGAAGAGACCCAGTACTTC
TRBJ1-1 | . | TRBV6-5 | once | CASSYLRIGNTEAFF | TGTGCCAGCAGTTACTTACGGATAGGGAACACTGAAGCTTTCTTT
TRBJ2-3 | . | TRBV5-1 | few | CASSLGGDTQYF | TGCGCCAGCAGCTTGGGGGGAGATACGCAGTATTTT
TRBJ2-7 | TRBD2 | TRBV6-2/TRBV6-3 | . | CASSYSASGLEQYF | TGTGCCAGCAGTTACTCGGCTAGCGGGCTCGAGCAGTACTTC
TRBJ2-6 | . | TRBV27 | . | CASSQQGTGANVLTF | TGTGCCAGCAGTCAGCAGGGCACTGGGGCCAACGTCCTGACTTTC
TRBJ1-1 | . | TRBV4-2 | . | CASSPNARANTEAFF | TGTGCCAGCAGCCCCAATGCCAGGGCCAACACTGAAGCTTTCTTT
TRBJ2-3 | TRBD2 | TRBV7-2 | . | CASSFGGGGTDTQYF | TGTGCCAGCAGCTTCGGGGGGGGTGGCACAGATACGCAGTATTTT
TRBJ2-3 | . | TRBV29-1 | . | CSGRRGTDTQYF | TGCAGCGGGCGCAGGGGCACAGATACGCAGTATTTT
TRBJ2-2 | . | TRBV7-9 | . | CASSLQGIGGELFF | TGTGCCAGCAGCTTACAGGGGATCGGCGGGGAGCTGTTTTTT
TRBJ1-1 | . | TRBV2 | . | CASSEPIMNTEAFF | TGTGCCAGCAGTGAGCCGATCATGAACACTGAAGCTTTCTTT
TRBJ1-2 | . | TRBV28 | . | CASSLSAGFNGYTF | TGTGCCAGCAGTTTAAGTGCGGGATTTAATGGCTACACCTTC
TRBJ1-5 | TRBD1 | TRBV5-8 | once | CASSSDRGWASTENQPQHF | TGTGCCAGCAGCTCGGACAGGGGTTGGGCATCGACGGAAAATCAGCCCCAGCATTTT
TRBJ2-4 | . | TRBV27 | . | CASSYGTTGVQYF | TGTGCCAGCAGTTACGGGACCACGGGGGTTCAGTACTTC
TRBJ2-1 | . | TRBV5-1 | once | CASSLVARPRADEQFF | TGCGCCAGCAGCTTGGTGGCTAGACCGAGGGCAGATGAGCAGTTCTTC
TRBJ1-6 | . | TRBV19 | . | CASSAGGLGSPLHF | TGTGCCAGTAGTGCTGGTGGATTGGGTTCACCCCTCCACTTT
TRBJ2-4 | TRBD1 | TRBV28 | . | CASNTGGLAKNIQYF | TGTGCCAGCAATACAGGGGGACTAGCCAAAAACATTCAGTACTTC
TRBJ2-2 | . | TRBV2 | . | CATRPGLTHTGELFF | TGTGCCACCCGTCCTGGACTAACCCACACCGGGGAGCTGTTTTTT
TRBJ1-5 | . | TRBV7-2 | once | CASSWGGSPGPQHF | TGTGCCAGCAGCTGGGGGGGCAGCCCAGGGCCCCAGCATTTT
TRBJ2-7 | TRBD1 | TRBV18 | . | CASSPKTGEAYEQYF | TGTGCCAGCTCACCGAAGACAGGGGAGGCCTACGAGCAGTACTTC
TRBJ1-5 | . | TRBV7-2 | . | CASSPDRNSNQPQHF | TGTGCCAGCAGCCCGGACAGAAATAGCAATCAGCCCCAGCATTTT
TRBJ2-7 | TRBD1 | TRBV2 | once | CASSERDRGTHEQYF | TGTGCCAGCAGTGAAAGGGACAGGGGAACCCACGAGCAGTACTTC
TRBJ1-5 | . | TRBV6-5 | . | CASGDQPQHF | TGTGCCAGTGGGGATCAGCCCCAGCATTTT
TRBJ1-2 | . | TRBV7-2 | . | CASSLEANYGYTF | TGTGCCAGCAGCTTAGAAGCTAACTATGGCTACACCTTC
TRBJ2-7 | TRBD2 | TRBV5-4 | . | CASSHGTSGTYEQYF | TGTGCCAGCAGCCACGGGACTAGCGGAACCTACGAGCAGTACTTC
TRBJ2-7 | . | TRBV24-1 | . | CATSDLGLDEQYF | TGTGCCACCAGTGATTTGGGCCTCGACGAGCAGTACTTC